This T cell receptor (beta chain) comes out of a study of T cell changes during pregnancy in multiple sclerosis. This CDR3 contains 15 residues. Germline CDR1 is SGHTA and CDR2 is FQGNSA. Trimming left V 2 bases short and J 3 bases short, with 11 bases between. Assay used: immunoSEQ multiplex PCR; TCRdb lists only in-frame clones, some missing. The sample carries 45,000 to 55,000 clones, roughly 90% recorded once. Specimen: CD4+ T cells from peripheral blood mononuclear cells, collected after pregnancy. The chain is built from TRBV7-2 and TRBJ1-5; possibly TRBD1 for D (5 bases). The sequence was collected from a female donor in good health, enrolled as a control in a pregnancy study. CDR3 amino acids: CASSLLTGLNQPQHF. For the CDR3, the DNA is TGTGCCAGCAGCTTACTTACAGGTCTCAATCAGCCCCAGCATTTT.